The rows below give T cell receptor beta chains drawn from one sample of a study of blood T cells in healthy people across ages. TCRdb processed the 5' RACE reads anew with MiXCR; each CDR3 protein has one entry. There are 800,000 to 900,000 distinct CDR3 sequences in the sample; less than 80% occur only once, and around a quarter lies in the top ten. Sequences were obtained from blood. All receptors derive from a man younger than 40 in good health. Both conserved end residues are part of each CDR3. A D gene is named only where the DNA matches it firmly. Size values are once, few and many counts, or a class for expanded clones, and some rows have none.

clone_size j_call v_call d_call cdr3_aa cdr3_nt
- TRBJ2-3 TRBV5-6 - CASRSRADTQYF TGTGCCAGCAGAAGCAGGGCAGATACGCAGTATTTT
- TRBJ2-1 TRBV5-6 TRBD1 CASTLFDRAHEQFF TGTGCCAGCACCTTGTTCGACAGGGCTCATGAGCAGTTCTTC
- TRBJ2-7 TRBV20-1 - CSARVEQYF TGCAGTGCTAGAGTAGAGCAGTACTTC
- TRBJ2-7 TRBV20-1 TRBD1 CSAFKPGQGGEQYF TGCAGTGCTTTCAAACCGGGACAGGGGGGCGAGCAGTACTTC
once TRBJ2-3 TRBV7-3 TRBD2 CASSLSPSGGLDTQYF TGTGCCAGCAGCTTAAGTCCTAGCGGGGGGCTAGATACGCAGTATTTT
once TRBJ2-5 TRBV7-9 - CASSRTPGGPQETQYF TGTGCCAGCTCCCGGACCCCGGGGGGCCCACAAGAGACCCAGTACTTC
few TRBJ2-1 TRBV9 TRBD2 CASSPLAGGPDEQFF TGTGCCAGCAGCCCACTAGCGGGGGGGCCCGATGAGCAGTTCTTC
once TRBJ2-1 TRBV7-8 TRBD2 CASSSNLGLAGRASSCNEQFF TGTGCCAGCAGCTCCAACCTGGGACTAGCGGGGCGCGCCAGCTCCTGCAATGAGCAGTTCTTC
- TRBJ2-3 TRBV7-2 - CASSSTGPRTDTQYF TGTGCCAGCAGCTCGACAGGCCCCCGCACAGATACGCAGTATTTT
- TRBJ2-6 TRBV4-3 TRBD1 CASSREQGDFSGANVLTF TGCGCCAGCAGCCGGGAACAGGGGGATTTCTCTGGGGCCAACGTCCTGACTTTC
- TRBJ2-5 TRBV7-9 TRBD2 CASSPPEGGRETQYF TGTGCCAGCAGCCCCCCTGAGGGCGGGAGAGAGACCCAGTACTTC
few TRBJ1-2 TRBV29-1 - CSVEVTVRGYTF TGCAGCGTTGAAGTAACAGTGCGTGGCTACACCTTC
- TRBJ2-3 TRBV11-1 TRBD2 CASSLPPQGLKAGEYTDTQYF TGTGCCAGCAGCTTGCCCCCCCAGGGACTTAAAGCGGGGGAATACACAGATACGCAGTATTTT
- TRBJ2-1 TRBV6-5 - CASSTHSGEQFF TGTGCCAGCAGCACCCACTCCGGTGAGCAGTTCTTC
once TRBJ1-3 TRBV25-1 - CASTPDSGNTIYF TGTGCCAGCACGCCAGACTCTGGAAACACCATATATTTT
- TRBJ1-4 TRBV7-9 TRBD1 CAGSLTGQGEKLFF TGTGCCGGCAGCTTAACTGGACAGGGGGAAAAACTGTTTTTT
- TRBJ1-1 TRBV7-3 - CASSLVYLSPGERNTEAFF TGTGCCAGCAGCTTAGTCTATCTGTCGCCGGGGGAAAGGAACACTGAAGCTTTCTTT
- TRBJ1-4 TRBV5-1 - CASSLEATNEKLFF TGCGCCAGCAGCTTAGAAGCAACTAATGAAAAACTGTTTTTT
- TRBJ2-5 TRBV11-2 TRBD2 CASSRTSGAMQETQYF TGTGCCAGCAGCCGGACTAGCGGGGCTATGCAAGAGACCCAGTACTTC
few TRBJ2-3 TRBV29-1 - CSVGDSPSTDTQYF TGCAGCGTTGGGGACTCTCCTAGCACAGATACGCAGTATTTT
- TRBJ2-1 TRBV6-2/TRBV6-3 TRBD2 CSGAGESSYNEQFF TGTTCTGGGGCGGGGGAGAGCTCCTACAATGAGCAGTTCTTC
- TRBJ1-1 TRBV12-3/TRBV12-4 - CASRILQGPNTEAFF TGTGCCAGCAGGATCCTACAGGGACCGAACACTGAAGCTTTCTTT
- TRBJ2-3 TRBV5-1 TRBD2 CASSIASGADTQYF TGCGCCAGCAGCATAGCTAGCGGGGCGGATACGCAGTATTTT
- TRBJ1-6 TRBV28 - CASSSPDGAVNSPLHF TGTGCCAGCAGTTCCCCGGACGGGGCCGTAAATTCACCCCTCCACTTT
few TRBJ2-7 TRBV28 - CASSLLEVSYEQYF TGTGCCAGCAGTTTATTGGAAGTCTCCTACGAGCAGTACTTC
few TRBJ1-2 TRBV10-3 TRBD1 CAISGQGAPYGYTF TGTGCCATCAGTGGACAGGGGGCCCCTTATGGCTACACCTTC
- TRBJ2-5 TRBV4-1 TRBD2 CASSQLAGGLETQYF TGCGCCAGCAGCCAATTAGCGGGGGGGTTGGAGACCCAGTACTTC
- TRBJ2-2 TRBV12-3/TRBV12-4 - CAISRSGRGTGELFF TGTGCCATCTCACGCTCGGGGAGAGGCACCGGGGAGCTGTTTTTT
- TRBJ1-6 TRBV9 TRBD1 CASSITGTVNSPLHF TGTGCCAGCAGCATTACCGGGACAGTTAATTCACCCCTCCACTTT
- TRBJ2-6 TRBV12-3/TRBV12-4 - CASSLSGQPAGANVLTF TGTGCCAGCAGTTTAAGTGGGCAGCCGGCAGGGGCCAACGTCCTGACTTTC
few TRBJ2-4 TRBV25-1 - CASSEYAGGGEQYF TGTGCCAGCAGTGAATATGCCGGGGGAGGAGAGCAGTACTTC
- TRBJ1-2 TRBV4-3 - CASSQGPEKLGGQFGYTF TGCGCCAGCAGCCAAGGGCCGGAGAAGCTGGGGGGGCAATTTGGCTACACCTTC
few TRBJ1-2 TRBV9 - CASSVEIGHYGYTF TGTGCCAGCAGCGTAGAGATAGGCCACTATGGCTACACCTTC
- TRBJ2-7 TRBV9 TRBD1 CASSGQGAHEQYF TGTGCCAGCAGTGGACAGGGGGCCCACGAGCAGTACTTC
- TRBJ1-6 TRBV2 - CASSGPSLHF TGTGCCAGCAGCGGGCCCAGCCTCCACTTT
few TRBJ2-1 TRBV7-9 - CASSLGFQRYNEQFF TGTGCCAGCAGCTTAGGCTTCCAACGGTACAATGAGCAGTTCTTC
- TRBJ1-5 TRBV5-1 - CASSPEGVNQPQHF TGCGCCAGCAGCCCTGAAGGAGTGAATCAGCCCCAGCATTTT
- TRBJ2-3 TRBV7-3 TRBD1 CASSSSPRQGLATDTQYF TGTGCCAGCAGCTCGTCCCCCCGACAGGGTTTGGCAACGGATACGCAGTATTTT
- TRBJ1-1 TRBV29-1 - CSVGVGEPEAFF TGCAGCGTTGGGGTGGGGGAGCCTGAAGCTTTCTTT
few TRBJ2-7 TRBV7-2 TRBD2 CASSLFTSGGSEQYF TGTGCCAGCAGCTTATTTACTAGCGGGGGAAGTGAGCAGTACTTC
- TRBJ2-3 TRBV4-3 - CASSHRTASTDTQYF TGCGCCAGCAGCCACCGGACAGCTTCCACAGATACGCAGTATTTT
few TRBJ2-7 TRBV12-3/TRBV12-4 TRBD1 CASTPGTGTHEQYF TGTGCCAGCACCCCAGGGACAGGGACCCACGAGCAGTACTTC
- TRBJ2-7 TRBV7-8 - CASSISSGATYEQYF TGTGCCAGCAGCATCTCATCAGGGGCAACCTACGAGCAGTACTTC
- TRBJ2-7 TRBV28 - CASSFASLGGGNYEQYF TGTGCCAGCAGTTTTGCCTCCCTAGGAGGGGGAAACTACGAGCAGTACTTC
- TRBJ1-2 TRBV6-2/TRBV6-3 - CASSYSIQGGYTF TGTGCCAGCAGTTACTCGATTCAGGGTGGCTACACCTTC
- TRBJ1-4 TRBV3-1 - CASSKGSTGGEKLFF TGTGCCAGCAGCAAAGGGTCGACGGGTGGTGAAAAACTGTTTTTT
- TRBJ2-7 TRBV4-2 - CASSQEGQMYSYEQYF TGTGCCAGCAGCCAAGAAGGACAGATGTACTCCTACGAGCAGTACTTC
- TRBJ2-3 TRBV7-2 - CASSLFQGGGTDTQYF TGTGCCAGCAGCTTATTCCAAGGGGGGGGTACAGATACGCAGTATTTT